The 29 T cell receptor beta chains presented below share a single source sample, sequenced in a study of response to subunit inactivated influenza vaccine. TCRdb reprocessed the RT-PCR reads via MiXCR and lists one record per CDR3 protein. The sample has around 760,000 distinct CDR3 sequences, roughly 14% seen once. Sequencing used PBMCs from blood, obtained 14 to 15 days before vaccination. These receptors all come from a middle-aged man who received an inactivated influenza vaccine.

This clonotype occurred a few times. The J gene is TRBJ2-5, the V gene TRBV12-3 or TRBV12-4, with D perhaps TRBD2 (6 bases). The CDR3 consists of 16 residues. Trimming stripped 5 bases from V and 1 base from J, with 17 bases between. In nucleotides, the CDR3 is TGTGCCAGCAGTCCGGGGGACTTCGCCCCCCAAGAGACCCAGTACTTC. This codes for CASSPGDFAPQETQYF.

This chain joins TRBV12-3 or TRBV12-4 and TRBJ2-5; D remains unclear. V lost 1 base to trimming and J lost 2 bases, with 11 bases between them. CDR3 length: 15 amino acids. The CDR3 DNA is TGTGCCAGCAGTTTAGTGCAGGCGCGGCAAGAGACCCAGTACTTC. This translates into CASSLVQARQETQYF.

This chain links TRBV6-6 with TRBJ1-5; D unclear. Deletions cut 6 bases from V and 4 bases from J, with 10 bases between. CDR1 is MNHNY, CDR2 SVGAGI, per germline (reference sequence). This CDR3 comprises 13 residues. The CDR3 sequence is CASRLTENQPQHF. As DNA, the CDR3 is TGTGCCAGCAGACTTACAGAGAATCAGCCCCAGCATTTT.

The chain combines TRBV15 with TRBJ2-3; either TRBD1 or TRBD2 may fit D (6 bases each). CDR3 length: 17 amino acids. CDR1 is LNHNV, CDR2 YYDKDF, per germline (reference sequence). V gave up 2 bases and J gave up 3 bases, with 18 bases separating them. CDR3 bases: TGTGCCACCAGCAGAACACGTTCCGGGGGCCGGACAGATACGCAGTATTTT. Its protein product is CATSRTRSGGRTDTQYF.

This clonotype appeared once. One base away lies a much larger clone, so this may be a sequencing read error. The rearrangement uses TRBV5-1 and TRBJ2-3; D might be TRBD2 (6 bases). The CDR3 spans 14 residues. Germline V gene data show CDR1 as SGHRS and CDR2 as YFSETQ. The CDR3 DNA reads TGCGCCAGCAGCGGCGGGGCTAGCACAGATACGCGGTATTTT. Its translation is CASSGGASTDTRYF.

This sequence joins TRBV2 and TRBJ1-2; D remains ambiguous. CDR1 and CDR2 (germline): SNHLY, FYNNEI. This CDR3 is built from 14 residues. Trimming removed 2 bases from V and 8 bases from J, with 15 bases in between. The DNA for the CDR3 is TGTGCCAGCAGTGAACGGAACTCCCAAGGCGGCTACACCTTC. Translated: CASSERNSQGGYTF.

The V and J genes are TRBV29-1 and TRBJ1-2; possible D gene TRBD1, 5 bases. V lost 1 base and J 3 bases, leaving 15 bases between the germline ends. The germline V gene has CDR1 SQVTM and CDR2 ANQGSEA. This CDR3 is built from 15 residues. The CDR3 region has the DNA TGCAGCGTTGAAGGAATTCAGGGTTGGGACTATGGCTACACCTTC. This encodes CSVEGIQGWDYGYTF. Full variable domain (remainder filled in from reference TRBV29-1 and TRBJ1-2): SAVISQKPSRDICQRGTSLTIQCQVDSQVTMMFWYRQQPGQSLTLIATANQGSEATYESGFVIDKFPISRPNLTFSTLTVSNMSPEDSSIYLCSVEGIQGWDYGYTFGSGTRLTVV.

This clonotype came up many times. The rearrangement uses TRBV6-2 or TRBV6-3 and TRBJ2-3, with TRBD1 matching 7 bases. CDR1 is MNHEY and CDR2 is SVGEGT in the germline V gene. The CDR3 consists of 16 residues. The J segment lost 3 bases and the V segment lost 0 bases, leaving 6 bases of the junction unmatched. The CDR3 DNA reads as TGTGCCAGCAGTTACTCGACAGGGAGTAGGACAGATACGCAGTATTTT. Translating gives CASSYSTGSRTDTQYF.

The chain has TRBV20-1 and TRBJ2-1; 13 bases match TRBD2. The CDR3 length is 18 residues. From germline, CDR1 is DFQATT and CDR2 SNEGSKA (reference sequence). V trimming: 2 bases; J trimming: 2 bases; junction bases outside the gene matches: 9. CDR3: CSARPPITSGGAYNEQFF. The CDR3 DNA sequence: TGCAGTGCTAGACCACCCATTACTAGCGGGGGGGCCTACAATGAGCAGTTCTTC.

This clonotype came up many times. The J gene is TRBJ1-4, the V gene TRBV4-3; D might be TRBD1 (5 bases). V shed 6 bases and J shed 0 bases, with 11 bases lying between them. Germline CDR1 LGHNA, CDR2 YSLEER. This CDR3 comprises 15 residues. The CDR3 protein is CASRSGTATNEKLFF. The CDR3 coding sequence is TGCGCCAGCAGAAGCGGGACGGCAACTAATGAAAAACTGTTTTTT.

J is TRBJ1-1 and V is TRBV7-9; D not certain. Deletions cut 7 bases from V and 0 bases from J, with 9 bases between. The germline gives CDR1 SEHNR, CDR2 FQNEAQ (reference sequence). This CDR3 has 13 residues. The CDR3 region is CASKVDLNTEAFF. DNA of the CDR3: TGTGCCAGCAAGGTAGATCTGAACACTGAAGCTTTCTTT.

The chain has TRBV28 and TRBJ1-1, with a tentative D call TRBD1 (6 bases). Germline assignment: CDR1 MDHEN and CDR2 SYDVKM. Trimming took 3 bases from V and 0 from J, leaving 14 bases between them. This CDR3 has 16 amino acids. The CDR3 sequence is CASSFWGARLNTEAFF. The DNA for the CDR3 is TGTGCCAGCAGTTTTTGGGGGGCTCGGCTGAACACTGAAGCTTTCTTT.

The chain links TRBV20-1 to TRBJ1-1; D call uncertain. Germline V CDR1 and CDR2: DFQATT, SNEGSKA (reference sequence). The V end lost 0 bases, the J end lost 2 bases, and 10 bases lay between the germline ends. The CDR3 loop spans 14 amino acids. The CDR3, as DNA: TGCAGTGCTAGAGATCGGGTCGTAAACACTGAAGCTTTCTTT. It encodes CSARDRVVNTEAFF.

The chain carries TRBV11-2 and TRBJ2-1, with 8 positions matching TRBD1. CDR1 SGHAT and CDR2 FQNNGV come from the germline V gene. This CDR3 comprises 14 residues. V lost 5 bases to trimming and J lost 13 bases; unmatched junction nucleotides: 13. CDR3 nucleotide sequence: TGTGCCAGCAGCCCGGTTCAGGGGGCCAGGGATCAGTTCTTC. Its translation is CASSPVQGARDQFF. The whole variable domain, remainder taken from reference TRBV11-2 and TRBJ2-1, is EAGVAQSPRYKIIEKRQSVAFWCNPISGHATLYWYQQILGQGPKLLIQFQNNGVVDDSQLPKDRFSAERLKGVDSTLKIQPAKLEDSAVYLCASSPVQGARDQFFGPGTRLTVL.

The chain uses TRBV2 and TRBJ2-1, with 7 positions matching TRBD1. CDR1 and CDR2 (germline): SNHLY, FYNNEI. The CDR3 runs to 15 residues. With V trimmed by 4 bases and J by 2 bases, 5 bases remained unmatched. The CDR3 is CASSAADRPYNEQFF. CDR3 coding DNA: TGTGCCAGCAGTGCGGCGGACAGGCCCTACAATGAGCAGTTCTTC.

This clonotype was seen many times. This chain joins TRBV12-3 or TRBV12-4 and TRBJ2-7; D could derive from TRBD1 or TRBD2 (5 bases each). V was cut by 3 bases and J by 4 bases, with 13 bases left in between. The CDR3 loop spans 14 amino acids. This CDR3 is CASSFAGGTYEQYF. The DNA for the CDR3 is TGTGCCAGCAGTTTTGCTGGGGGTACGTACGAGCAGTACTTC.

This chain uses TRBV7-8 with TRBJ2-5; 9 bases map to TRBD2. The CDR3 is 16 amino acids. The germline V gene encodes CDR1 SGHVS and CDR2 FQNEAQ. Trimming removed 3 bases from V and 3 bases from J; junction bases left unmatched: 8. The CDR3 DNA reads TGTGCCAGCAGCTTCGTTAGCGGGAGTGGAAAAGAGACCCAGTACTTC. Residues: CASSFVSGSGKETQYF.

There are many counts of this clonotype. V gene TRBV5-1 combines with J gene TRBJ2-2, with D perhaps matching TRBD1 (5 bases). V was pared by 0 bases and J by 4 bases, with 7 bases between. The CDR3 runs to 14 residues. Per the germline V gene, CDR1 is SGHRS and CDR2 is YFSETQ. The CDR3 sequence: CASSLGQRTGELFF. CDR3 nucleotide sequence: TGCGCCAGCAGCTTGGGACAGCGCACCGGGGAGCTGTTTTTT.

This clonotype was seen more than once but under ten times. The CDR3: CASSFLAGGPRETQYF. The CDR3, as DNA: TGTGCCAGCAGTTTTCTAGCGGGGGGGCCCAGGGAGACCCAGTACTTC. The chain links TRBV27 to TRBJ2-5; 12 nucleotides line up with TRBD2. The CDR3 is 16 amino acids. The V gene end was trimmed by 3 bases and the J gene end by 5 bases; junction bases not matched to a gene: 7. Germline V gives CDR1 MNHEY, CDR2 SMNVEV (reference sequence).

This clonotype has more than one count but fewer than ten. The genes are TRBV11-1 and TRBJ2-2; D unclear. Between the trimmed V and J ends, which lost 3 bases and 2 bases, there was a span of 7 bases. CDR1 SGHAT and CDR2 FQDESV come from the germline V gene (reference sequence). The CDR3 runs 14 residues. The CDR3 nucleotides read TGTGCCAGCAGCTTTCAGTTCAACACCGGGGAGCTGTTTTTT. Protein sequence: CASSFQFNTGELFF. Based on the CDR3 plus reference TRBV11-1 and TRBJ2-2, the full variable domain is EAEVAQSPRYKITEKSQAVAFWCDPISGHATLYWYRQILGQGPELLVQFQDESVVDDSQLPKDRFSAERLKGVDSTLKIQPAELGDSAMYLCASSFQFNTGELFFGEGSRLTVL.

The chain couples TRBV28 to TRBJ1-2; 9 positions agree with TRBD1. Germline V gene sequence: CDR1 MDHEN, CDR2 SYDVKM. The CDR3 runs 14 residues. Unmatched junction bases numbered 5, after V lost 4 bases and J lost 5 bases. The CDR3 coding sequence is TGTGCCAGCAGTTCCGCTGGACAGGGGTATGGCTACACCTTC. It is translated as CASSSAGQGYGYTF.

This clonotype has only a few counts. This sequence joins TRBV15 and TRBJ2-5, with D possibly matching TRBD1 (6 bases). The V end was cut by 4 bases, the J end by 2 bases, with 14 bases between. The CDR3 totals 15 residues. The germline CDR1 and CDR2 sequences are LNHNV and YYDKDF (reference sequence). CDR3 region: CATSNLRQAQETQYF. The CDR3 nucleotides read TGTGCCACCAGCAACCTTCGACAGGCTCAAGAGACCCAGTACTTC.

This clonotype was counted a few times. The chain combines TRBV4-2 with TRBJ1-5, with 8 nucleotides matching TRBD1. V dropped 4 bases and J dropped 6; count of bases not matched to a gene: 11. CDR3 length equals 16 residues. Germline lookup yields CDR1 LGHNA and CDR2 YNFKEQ. CDR3 coding DNA: TGTGCCAGCAGCCCAACCCCTGGACAGGGAGGTCAGCCCCAGCATTTT. Translation: CASSPTPGQGGQPQHF.

V and J are TRBV5-1 and TRBJ2-3; D remains unclear. Germline V gene lookup returns CDR1 SGHRS and CDR2 YFSETQ. V lost 0 bases and J 2 bases, leaving 10 bases between the germline ends. The length of the CDR3 is 15 residues. Here the CDR3 DNA reads TGCGCCAGCAGCTTGGTGGGTTACATCACAGATACGCAGTATTTT. Protein product: CASSLVGYITDTQYF.

This clonotype was seen more than once but under ten times. This sequence joins TRBV5-1 and TRBJ1-2; 8 bases map to TRBD1. The CDR3 length is 16 residues. V lost 4 bases, J lost 1 base, and 9 bases stayed unmatched. The germline V gene encodes CDR1 SGHRS and CDR2 YFSETQ. This CDR3 is CASSLGTGELNYGYTF. The CDR3 bases are TGCGCCAGCAGCCTAGGGACAGGAGAACTTAACTATGGCTACACCTTC. The entire variable domain, with the rest obtained from reference TRBV5-1 and TRBJ1-2, is as follows: KAGVTQTPRYLIKTRGQQVTLSCSPISGHRSVSWYQQTPGQGLQFLFEYFSETQRNKGNFPGRFSGRQFSNSRSEMNVSTLELGDSALYLCASSLGTGELNYGYTFGSGTRLTVV.

This clonotype was counted a few times. V is TRBV7-2 and J is TRBJ2-3; 12 nucleotides agree with TRBD2. CDR1 SGHTA and CDR2 FQGNSA come from the germline V gene. V lost 5 bases and J lost 7; bases outside the gene matches: 7. The CDR3 is 15 amino acids. In DNA form, the CDR3 reads TGTGCCAGCAGCACGACTAGCGGGAGTGGGAATACGCAGTATTTT. It encodes CASSTTSGSGNTQYF.

This clonotype was detected many times. The chain links TRBV20-1 to TRBJ1-1; 7 bases agree with TRBD1. With 5 bases clipped from V and 0 bases from J, the junction kept 3 bases outside the gene matches. The CDR3 spans 13 residues. CDR1 is DFQATT and CDR2 is SNEGSKA in the germline V gene (reference sequence). The CDR3 nucleotides read TGCAGTGCTCGACAGGGAATGAACACTGAAGCTTTCTTT. Translation gives CSARQGMNTEAFF.

A few counts support this clonotype. The CDR3 DNA reads as TGCAGCGTTGAAGGGGGGACTAGCGGGTTGAAATACAATGAGCAGTTCTTC. Its protein product is CSVEGGTSGLKYNEQFF. The chain employs TRBV29-1 and TRBJ2-1; 12 bases are a match to TRBD2. Trimming took 1 base from V and 4 from J; bases not matched to a gene: 8. The CDR3 extends over 17 amino acids. CDR1 is SQVTM and CDR2 is ANQGSEA in the germline V gene.

The rearrangement joins TRBV6-1 to TRBJ2-6; 7 nucleotides match TRBD1. Germline CDR1 MNHNS, CDR2 SASEGT. The CDR3 runs 14 residues. Losses at the gene ends were 6 bases for V and 1 base for J; bases not matched to a gene: 0. The CDR3 DNA follows: TGTGCCAGCAGGACAGGGTCTGGGGCCAACGTCCTGACTTTC. Its protein is CASRTGSGANVLTF.